These 20 T cell receptor beta chains came from one sample sequenced in a study of blood T cell repertoires in COVID-19. Clones were sequenced by immunoSEQ multiplex PCR, and TCRdb holds only the in-frame ones, with some missing. This sample has about 430,000 clones, with over 75% found just once. Sequenced material: PBMCs or T cells enriched from blood (not recorded which). These receptors came from a woman in her thirties with acute COVID-19.

The rearrangement uses TRBV24-1 and TRBJ2-3; D is possibly TRBD1 (5 bases). CDR1 KGHDR and CDR2 SFDVKD come from the germline V gene. The CDR3 runs 13 residues. The V end lost 4 bases, the J end lost 6 bases, and 10 bases lay between the germline ends. The CDR3, as DNA: TGTGCCACCAGTGAGGTGACAGTTGATACGCAGTATTTT. It codes for CATSEVTVDTQYF.

The V call is TRBV30, the J call TRBJ2-2; 9 nucleotides align to TRBD2. CDR1 and CDR2 (germline): GTSNPN, SVGIG (reference sequence). J lost 0 bases, V lost 4 bases, and 3 bases had no gene match. CDR3 length: 15 amino acids. CDR3 nucleotides: TGTGCCTGGACTAGCGGGGCCACGAACACCGGGGAGCTGTTTTTT. Protein sequence: CAWTSGATNTGELFF. The whole variable domain, filled in from reference TRBV30 and TRBJ2-2, reads SQTIHQWPATLVQPVGSPLSLECTVEGTSNPNLYWYRQAAGRGLQLLFYSVGIGQISSEVPQNLSASRPQDRQFILSSKKLLLSDSGFYLCAWTSGATNTGELFFGEGSRLTVL.

This clone appeared a single time. This chain connects TRBV7-9 to TRBJ1-1; 7 nucleotides match TRBD1. Per germline, CDR1 SEHNR and CDR2 FQNEAQ (reference sequence). This CDR3 spans 14 amino acids. V was pared by 5 bases and J by 2 bases, with 5 bases of the junction left unmatched. CDR3 sequence: CASSLGTVNTEAFF. The CDR3, as DNA: TGTGCCAGCAGCCTTGGGACAGTTAACACTGAAGCTTTCTTT.

The chain employs TRBV19 and TRBJ1-4; D unresolved. V gave up 5 bases and J gave up 7 bases, with 17 bases separating them. Germline-derived CDR1 and CDR2 are LNHDA and SQIVND (reference sequence). CDR3 length equals 15 residues. CDR3 DNA: TGTGCCAGTAGTCCATGGACTATGGGAGTTGAAAAACTGTTTTTT. Translation gives CASSPWTMGVEKLFF.

The chain is built from TRBV10-1 and TRBJ2-1; 8 bases map to TRBD2. The CDR3 length is 14 residues. Trimming cost V 5 bases and J 9 bases; bases outside gene matches: 9. Germline lookup yields CDR1 WNHNN and CDR2 SYGVQD (reference sequence). The CDR3 region is CASSTSGGALEQFF. The CDR3 nucleotides read TGCGCCAGCAGTACCTCCGGGGGGGCCCTTGAGCAGTTCTTC.

CDR3 amino acids: CASSQAGSGSYNEQFF. DNA of the CDR3: TGTGCCAGCAGCCAGGCGGGTAGCGGGTCCTACAATGAGCAGTTCTTC. The chain uses TRBV7-9 and TRBJ2-1; 7 nucleotides agree with TRBD2. This CDR3 contains 16 residues. Trimming removed 5 bases from V and 1 base from J; junction bases left unmatched: 8. CDR1 is SEHNR and CDR2 is FQNEAQ in the germline V gene (reference sequence).

V usage is TRBV4-1 and J usage is TRBJ1-2; 9 bases align to TRBD1. Per the germline V gene, CDR1 is MGHRA and CDR2 is YSYEKL. The length of the CDR3 is 14 residues. V was pared by 1 base and J by 6 bases, with 3 bases of the junction left unmatched. DNA for the CDR3: TGCGCCAGCAGCCAAGGGAACAGGGGGCATGGCTACACCTTC. Its translation: CASSQGNRGHGYTF.

A single count supports this clone. The V gene is TRBV14, the J gene TRBJ1-1; the D is unclear. The CDR3 has 16 residues. V lost 1 base, J lost 5 bases, and 17 bases lay in between. CDR1 and CDR2 from the germline V gene are SGHDN and FVKESK. For the CDR3, the DNA is TGTGCCAGCAGCCAAGGGAGGGAGATAGGAGAGACTGAAGCTTTCTTT. This encodes CASSQGREIGETEAFF.

The J gene is TRBJ1-1, the V gene TRBV3-1 (or the pseudogene TRBV3-2), with TRBD1 matching over 8 bases. This CDR3 spans 15 amino acids. Germline-derived CDR1 and CDR2 are LGHDT and YNNKEL (reference sequence). The J segment lost 1 base and the V segment lost 5 bases, leaving 6 bases of the junction unmatched. The CDR3 coding sequence is TGTGCCAGCAGCGGGACAGGACAGGGGAACACTGAAGCTTTCTTT. Its protein is CASSGTGQGNTEAFF.

The chain has TRBV30 and TRBJ1-6; D might be TRBD1 (6 bases). Germline V lookup: CDR1 GTSNPN, CDR2 SVGIG (reference sequence). The V gene lost 5 bases and the J gene lost 10 bases, with 18 bases spanning the gap. The CDR3 spans 14 residues. The CDR3 region is CAWGGAGRDSPLHF. CDR3 coding DNA: TGTGCCTGGGGGGGGGCAGGACGAGACTCACCCCTCCACTTT.

V is TRBV7-8 and J is TRBJ2-5; TRBD2 aligns across 9 bases. Trimming took 1 base from V and 0 from J; bases not matched to a gene: 3. CDR3 size: 16 residues. CDR1 and CDR2 (germline): SGHVS, FQNEAQ. CDR3 sequence: CASSLGLAVYQETQYF. In nucleotides, the CDR3 is TGTGCCAGCAGCTTAGGACTAGCGGTGTACCAAGAGACCCAGTACTTC.

The chain couples TRBV7-3 to TRBJ1-5; 7 bases line up with TRBD1. Trimming at V came to 5 bases and at J to 6 bases, leaving 7 bases not matched to a gene. The CDR3 extends over 14 amino acids. In germline, CDR1 is SGHTA, CDR2 FQGTGA. CDR3 nucleotide sequence: TGTGCCAGCAGCCTGACAGGGACCGGTCAGCCCCAGCATTTT. It is translated as CASSLTGTGQPQHF.

The chain recombines TRBV30 with TRBJ2-7, with a tentative D call TRBD1 (5 bases). In germline, CDR1 is GTSNPN, CDR2 SVGIG (reference sequence). Trimming cost V 2 bases and J 2 bases, with 16 bases left between them. This CDR3 contains 15 residues. This chain's CDR3 is CAWSITGLGPYEQYF. CDR3 sequence (DNA): TGTGCCTGGAGTATCACAGGCTTAGGTCCCTACGAGCAGTACTTC.

This chain links TRBV4-1 with TRBJ1-2, with 7 bases aligning to TRBD1. The length of the CDR3 is 13 residues. Trimming cost V 4 bases and J 6 bases; bases outside gene matches: 5. The germline gives CDR1 MGHRA, CDR2 YSYEKL. CDR3 coding DNA: TGCGCCAGCAGCCGAGACAGGGCAGATGGCTACACCTTC. It is translated as CASSRDRADGYTF.

The CDR3 loop reads CASSVGQGNTYEQYF. CDR3 coding DNA: TGTGCCAGCAGCGTTGGACAGGGGAACACCTACGAGCAGTACTTC. The V and J genes are TRBV9 and TRBJ2-7; 9 positions agree with TRBD1. The CDR3 runs 15 residues. The V gene's germline CDR1 is SGDLS and CDR2 YYNGEE. With 2 bases clipped from V and 2 bases from J, the junction kept 5 bases outside the gene matches. Full variable domain (missing parts from reference TRBV9 and TRBJ2-7): DSGVTQTPKHLITATGQRVTLRCSPRSGDLSVYWYQQSLDQGLQFLIQYYNGEERAKGNILERFSAQQFPDLHSELNLSSLELGDSALYFCASSVGQGNTYEQYFGPGTRLTVT.

The chain couples TRBV5-6 to TRBJ2-5, with D perhaps TRBD2 (5 bases). Germline V lookup: CDR1 SGHDT, CDR2 YYEEEE. The CDR3 consists of 15 residues. V was cut by 4 bases and J by 2 bases, with 15 bases left in between. CDR3 coding DNA: TGTGCCAGCAGCCCTGGAATCGGACTGCAAGAGACCCAGTACTTC. Translating it yields CASSPGIGLQETQYF.

V usage is TRBV10-3 and J usage is TRBJ1-6; 9 nucleotides line up with TRBD1. V lost 6 bases and J lost 9; bases outside the gene matches: 6. CDR1 is ENHRY and CDR2 is SYGVKD in the germline V gene. The CDR3 consists of 14 residues. The CDR3 is CAIRRTGEGSPLHF. CDR3 bases: TGTGCCATCAGGAGGACAGGGGAGGGTTCACCCCTCCACTTT.

J is TRBJ2-5 and V is TRBV7-2; D not certain. This CDR3 spans 14 amino acids. CDR1 and CDR2 from the germline V gene are SGHTA and FQGNSA. With 4 bases removed from V and 5 bases from J, the gap between germline ends came to 14 bases. CDR3 coding DNA: TGTGCCAGCAGCTCCACTAACGTGGGTGAGACCCAGTACTTC. This codes for CASSSTNVGETQYF.

The chain combines TRBV3-1 (or the pseudogene TRBV3-2) with TRBJ1-5, with D possibly being TRBD1 (6 bases). Germline loops: CDR1 LGHDT, CDR2 YNNKEL (reference sequence). The CDR3 consists of 15 residues. V was cut by 0 bases and J by 6 bases, with 12 bases left in between. The CDR3 nucleotides are TGTGCCAGCAGCCAAGAGGGGGCGCGAGGTCAGCCCCAGCATTTT. It encodes CASSQEGARGQPQHF.

The sample holds a few counts of this clone. This chain joins TRBV30 and TRBJ2-1, with a possible D match to TRBD2 (7 bases). V was pared by 5 bases and J by 4 bases, with 18 bases between. This CDR3 region has 15 residues. In germline, CDR1 is GTSNPN, CDR2 SVGIG (reference sequence). This chain's CDR3 is CAWVPKGGGYNEQFF. CDR3 nucleotide sequence: TGTGCCTGGGTCCCGAAGGGGGGGGGATACAATGAGCAGTTCTTC.